This passage covers 13 T cell receptor beta chains from one sample sequenced in a study of radiotherapy plus CTLA-4 blockade in lung cancer. TCRdb's copy holds only in-frame clones and misses some; the assay was immunoSEQ multiplex PCR. This repertoire shows about 38,000 clones, about 80% found once; its top ten account for about 8.1%. The sequencing here drew on peripheral blood, taken from a patient treated with radiotherapy plus ipilimumab. The receptors here all came from a human donor with non-small cell lung cancer who had stable disease on radiotherapy plus ipilimumab.

This clone is a singleton in its sample. The chain combines TRBV7-9 with TRBJ1-2; maybe TRBD1 (5 bases). The ends were cut back, 0 bases at V and 1 base at J, with 9 bases in the middle. The germline CDR1 and CDR2 sequences are SEHNR and FQNEAQ (reference sequence). The CDR3 sequence is 15 residues long. The DNA of the CDR3 is TGTGCCAGCAGCTTAGCGAGGGGTCTTAACTATGGCTACACCTTC. This gives the protein CASSLARGLNYGYTF.

V usage is TRBV14 and J usage is TRBJ2-5; TRBD1 aligns across 7 bases. This CDR3 comprises 16 residues. Trimming at V came to 4 bases and at J to 1 base, leaving 9 bases not matched to a gene. Germline assignment: CDR1 SGHDN and CDR2 FVKESK. For the CDR3, the DNA is TGTGCCAGCAGCCCACCCGGGACAGCCATCCAAGAGACCCAGTACTTC. Its translation is CASSPPGTAIQETQYF.

The CDR3 loop is CASSLSADTQYF. DNA for the CDR3: TGTGCCAGCAGTTTAAGCGCAGATACGCAGTATTTT. The chain uses TRBV27 and TRBJ2-3; D ambiguous. Trimming took off 2 bases at V and 4 bases at J, with 4 bases between the two ends. The CDR3 is 12 residues long. The germline V gene encodes CDR1 MNHEY and CDR2 SMNVEV (reference sequence).

V usage is TRBV6-1 and J usage is TRBJ2-7; 9 bases map to TRBD1. Germline loops: CDR1 MNHNS, CDR2 SASEGT. V was clipped by 1 base and J by 1 base; unmatched bases: 5. The CDR3 runs to 16 residues. DNA for the CDR3: TGTGCCAGCAGTGAAGAGGACAGGGGAGGTTCCTACGAGCAGTACTTC. Encoded protein: CASSEEDRGGSYEQYF.

The CDR3: CASSYGGTGDQPQHF. The DNA for the CDR3 is TGTGCCAGCAGCTACGGGGGGACAGGGGATCAGCCCCAGCATTTT. The rearrangement joins TRBV6-5 to TRBJ1-5, with 10 bases that match TRBD1. Germline V lookup: CDR1 MNHEY, CDR2 SVGAGI. The CDR3 extends over 15 amino acids. With 6 bases clipped from V and 5 bases from J, the junction kept 7 bases outside the gene matches.

The genes are TRBV6-1 and TRBJ1-2, with D unresolved. V lost 7 bases and J lost 0, with 12 bases in between. The germline CDR1 and CDR2 sequences are MNHNS and SASEGT. This CDR3 region has 14 residues. CDR3 sequence: CASMILSPNYGYTF. Written as DNA, the CDR3 is TGTGCCAGCATGATCCTGAGCCCTAACTATGGCTACACCTTC.

This clone was seen only a few times. This specimen includes other DNA sequences encoding the same CDR3. This chain uses TRBV6-1 with TRBJ1-6; D call uncertain. Trimming left V 4 bases short and J 2 bases short, with 6 bases between. The CDR3 is 14 residues long. CDR1 and CDR2 from the germline V gene are MNHNS and SASEGT. The CDR3, as DNA: TGTGCCAGCAGTGCAGGACCCTATAATTCACCCCTCCACTTT. It yields the protein CASSAGPYNSPLHF.

This chain connects TRBV27 to TRBJ2-5, with 8 bases aligning to TRBD1. CDR1 and CDR2 (germline): MNHEY, SMNVEV (reference sequence). V lost 3 bases to trimming and J lost 4 bases; unmatched junction nucleotides: 4. CDR3 length equals 14 residues. CDR3 sequence reads: CASSFPGQGETQYF. The CDR3 nucleotides are TGTGCCAGCAGTTTCCCCGGACAGGGAGAGACCCAGTACTTC.

The chain links TRBV4-3 to TRBJ1-5; D is possibly TRBD1 (5 bases). Trimming removed 1 base at V and 7 bases at J, with 8 bases between. The CDR3 is made up of 13 amino acids. Germline CDR1 is LGHNA and CDR2 is YSLEER. For the CDR3, the DNA is TGCGCCAGCAGCCAAGTGGGGGACCAGCCCCAGCATTTT. Residues: CASSQVGDQPQHF.

This clone was observed a few times. The chain joins TRBV7-2 to TRBJ2-7, with 9 bases matching TRBD1. This CDR3 region has 15 residues. The germline V gene encodes CDR1 SGHTA and CDR2 FQGNSA. V lost 2 bases to trimming and J lost 4 bases; unmatched junction nucleotides: 6. CDR3 loop: CASSLPAGTGYEQYV. CDR3 coding DNA: TGTGCCAGCAGCTTACCAGCCGGGACAGGGTACGAGCAGTACGTC.

This chain links TRBV6-5 with TRBJ2-7; tentative D call: TRBD1 (5 bases). Germline CDR1 is MNHEY and CDR2 is SVGAGI. V was trimmed by 0 bases and J by 5 bases, leaving 14 bases between them. This CDR3 comprises 15 residues. The CDR3 DNA sequence: TGTGCCAGCAGTTACTCTCGGCAGGCGGACAACGAGCAGTACTTC. It encodes CASSYSRQADNEQYF.

The chain employs TRBV6-4 and TRBJ1-5; D might be TRBD1 (5 bases). The V end lost 3 bases, the J end lost 4 bases, and 7 bases lay between the germline ends. Germline CDR1 reads MRHNA; CDR2 reads SNTAGT. The CDR3 length is 13 residues. The CDR3: CASSEGVNQPQHF. The CDR3 coding sequence is TGTGCCAGCAGTGAAGGGGTAAATCAGCCCCAGCATTTT.

The chain uses TRBV7-8 and TRBJ1-4, with D possibly matching TRBD1 (5 bases). Germline V gene sequence: CDR1 SGHVS, CDR2 FQNEAQ. Trimming cost V 1 base and J 4 bases, with 10 bases left between them. The CDR3 contains 15 residues. The CDR3 coding sequence is TGTGCCAGCAGCTTAGATAGGGGCCGTAATGAAAAACTGTTTTTT. It encodes CASSLDRGRNEKLFF.